This T cell receptor (beta chain) was recorded in a study of blood T cells in healthy people across ages. Broader study findings: Diversity figures derived from one million T cells were judged to underestimate the true value.

At least 6.5 million PBMCs were isolated per sample. The germline V gene encodes CDR1 MDHEN and CDR2 SYDVKM. The germline V and J ends were trimmed by 3 bases and 0 bases, with 5 bases remaining between them. The CDR3 has 13 residues. Only a few counts were recorded for this clonotype. What it binds is unknown. The second PCR ran 7 to 11 cycles with a sample-barcoded 5' primer and J-beta primers. Each CDR3 protein is one row after TCRdb ran MiXCR on the 5' RACE reads. The table records about 730,000 distinct CDR3 sequences, 40% to 45% of them present only once. Material for sequencing was blood. The rearrangement uses TRBV28 and TRBJ1-1; D is ambiguous. The clonotype was recovered from a woman in her fifties or sixties in good health. The CDR3 nucleotides are TGTGCCAGCAGTTTGGCCATGAACACTGAAGCTTTCTTT. Encoded protein: CASSLAMNTEAFF.